Sequencing of this T cell receptor beta chain was carried out in a study of shared clonotypes between healthy human individuals. V shed 0 bases and J shed 0 bases, with 8 bases lying between them. The CDR3 has 15 amino acids. Germline-derived CDR1 and CDR2 are MNHNY and SVGAGI (reference sequence). Method: immunoSEQ multiplex PCR; TCRdb's copy keeps in-frame clones and lacks some. Of millions of clones in the sample, 95% are singletons; the top ten hold more than 0.1%. The sample taken for sequencing was naive CD4+ T cells sorted from blood. Sample subset: CD45RA+ positively selected. The chain carries TRBV6-6 and TRBJ1-1; D perhaps matches TRBD1 (5 bases). The receptor's source is a man younger than 35 in good health. CDR3: CASSYSRQMNTEAFF. CDR3 sequence (DNA): TGTGCCAGCAGTTACTCGCGACAGATGAACACTGAAGCTTTCTTT.